One and the same sample provided the 5 T cell receptor beta chains below, sequenced in a study of blood T cell repertoires in COVID-19. Profiled with immunoSEQ multiplex PCR; TCRdb holds only in-frame clones, not every one. The sample records some 130,000 clones, 85% to 90% being singletons. Material: peripheral blood. Every receptor here comes from a man aged 50-60 years with active or convalescent COVID-19.

The chain has TRBV3-1 (or the pseudogene TRBV3-2) and TRBJ2-7, with TRBD2 identical over 7 bases. From germline, CDR1 is LGHDT and CDR2 YNNKEL (reference sequence). The CDR3 spans 14 residues. V trimming: 1 base; J trimming: 2 bases; junction bases outside the gene matches: 2. CDR3 nucleotides: TGTGCCAGCAGCCAAGGGACTAGACCCTACGAGCAGTACTTC. Encoded protein: CASSQGTRPYEQYF.

The V call is TRBV5-3, the J call TRBJ2-1, with 10 positions matching TRBD2. TRBV5-3 belongs to the ORF category, with a function that is uncertain. J lost 3 bases, V lost 0 bases, and 18 bases had no gene match. The CDR3 has 21 residues. Here the CDR3 DNA reads TGTGCCAGAAGCTTGGCCGTGGTATGGGGGCTAGCGGGAGTTAGCTACAATGAGCAGTTCTTC. The encoded protein is CARSLAVVWGLAGVSYNEQFF.

There are a few counts of this clone. The chain recombines TRBV12-3 or TRBV12-4 with TRBJ1-5; weak D call: TRBD1 (5 bases). The CDR3 contains 13 residues. Trimming pared 5 bases from V and 3 bases from J, leaving 8 bases between. The CDR3 DNA reads as TGTGCCAGCAGTCGCAGGGACAATCAGCCCCAGCATTTT. Amino acid sequence: CASSRRDNQPQHF.

The chain carries TRBV3-1 (or the pseudogene TRBV3-2) and TRBJ1-6; D perhaps matches TRBD1 (5 bases). The germline V gene encodes CDR1 LGHDT and CDR2 YNNKEL (reference sequence). Trimming took 2 bases from V and 9 from J, leaving 17 bases between them. CDR3 length: 16 amino acids. The CDR3 protein is CASSQQGLPGGSPLHF. Written as DNA, the CDR3 is TGTGCCAGCAGCCAACAGGGCCTTCCGGGGGGTTCACCCCTCCACTTT.

The genes are TRBV27 and TRBJ1-6; the D is unclear. The length of the CDR3 is 15 residues. Trimming stripped 3 bases from V and 6 bases from J, with 12 bases between. Germline lookup yields CDR1 MNHEY and CDR2 SMNVEV (reference sequence). CDR3 protein: CASSFLPGSNSPLHF. Here the CDR3 DNA reads TGTGCCAGCAGTTTCCTCCCGGGGAGTAATTCACCCCTCCACTTT.